This TCR beta chain came from a study of immune evolution from preneoplasia to lung adenocarcinoma. Overall study results and limits: Later-stage lesions seemingly showed higher T cell density and diversity than normal lung.

Worth noting for this clone: Antigen specificity is unknown.

Germline assignment: CDR1 MDHEN and CDR2 SYDVKM. The CDR3 runs to 12 residues. V dropped 5 bases and J dropped 4 bases, with 8 bases sitting between them. The data were produced by immunoSEQ multiplex PCR, yet TCRdb's version contains in-frame clones alone and is incomplete. This table holds under 3,500 clones, around 90% found once. Between the mid-2010s and the late 2010s, patients underwent resection in Japan or China. V gene TRBV28 combines with J gene TRBJ1-2; D call uncertain. This sequence originates from a person in their 70s with lung adenocarcinoma. The sequenced sample was FFPE adjacent normal lung tissue. This chain's CDR3 is CASSRWGYGYTF. CDR3 bases: TGTGCCAGCAGTCGGTGGGGCTATGGCTACACCTTC.